These 19 T cell receptor beta chains were all obtained from the same sample, sequenced in a study of cytomegalovirus exposure and HLA in healthy donors (dated by TCRdb to the late 2010s). The method was the immunoSEQ multiplex PCR assay. A mixture of 60 forward primers for TCR Vbeta segments and 13 reverse primers for TCR Jbeta segments was used in the multiplex PCR. What TCRdb holds here is the immuneACCESS table cut down to in-frame rearrangements. Part of the clones is not present; checked against another copy, under half of the missing clones reflect an unresolved V gene, and the others are unexplained. This sample lists tens of thousands of clones; more than 60% were detected once. About an eighth of the sample belongs to the ten largest clones. Input material: PBMCs. The receptors shown here come from a male donor in good health and CMV-seropositive.

The rearrangement uses TRBV2 and TRBJ2-4, with TRBD2 matching 7 bases. V gave up 11 bases and J gave up 5 bases; unmatched junction bases: 3. This CDR3 has 11 amino acids. The germline gives CDR1 SNHLY, CDR2 FYNNEI. The CDR3 loop is CASREENIQYF. Here the CDR3 DNA reads TGTGCCTCCCGGGAGGAAAACATTCAGTACTTC.

This rearrangement joins TRBV9 to TRBJ2-1; 7 bases are shared with TRBD2. The germline V gene has CDR1 SGDLS and CDR2 YYNGEE. This CDR3 contains 12 residues. J was trimmed by 13 bases and V by 3 bases; bases with no gene match: 7. The CDR3 loop reads CASSDYQRDQFF. CDR3 coding DNA: TGTGCCAGCAGCGACTATCAGCGGGACCAGTTCTTC.

V and J are TRBV5-4 and TRBJ2-7; 8 nucleotides line up with TRBD1. V was clipped by 5 bases and J by 0 bases; unmatched bases: 13. This CDR3 has 17 residues. Germline V gives CDR1 SGHNT, CDR2 YYREEE (reference sequence). The CDR3 is CASRQSTGTGLSYEQYF. In DNA form, the CDR3 reads TGTGCCAGCAGACAAAGTACCGGGACAGGTCTCTCCTACGAGCAGTACTTC.

V usage is TRBV2 and J usage is TRBJ1-1; D gene ambiguous. Germline V CDR1 and CDR2: SNHLY, FYNNEI. The CDR3 totals 14 residues. Trimming cost V 4 bases and J 1 base, with 10 bases left between them. Here the CDR3 DNA reads TGTGCCAGCAGTGTAGCGGGCGCGAACACTGAAGCTTTCTTT. Its translation is CASSVAGANTEAFF.

V gene TRBV30 combines with J gene TRBJ1-5; 8 bases line up with TRBD1. The CDR3 covers 14 residues. V shed 3 bases and J 4 bases; nucleotides not matched to a gene: 5. Germline CDR1 and CDR2: GTSNPN and SVGIG (reference sequence). As DNA, the CDR3 is TGTGCCTGGAGCTCCGGACAGGGTAATCAGCCCCAGCATTTT. Translating gives CAWSSGQGNQPQHF.

The rearrangement uses TRBV28 and TRBJ2-3, with D perhaps TRBD1 (5 bases). This CDR3 region has 15 residues. CDR1 and CDR2 (germline): MDHEN, SYDVKM. V shed 8 bases and J shed 0 bases, with 15 bases lying between them. The CDR3 loop is CASDRPRTSTDTQYF. The CDR3 nucleotides read TGTGCCAGCGACAGACCTCGAACTAGCACAGATACGCAGTATTTT.

The chain has TRBV4-1 and TRBJ2-7; a weak D match, TRBD1 (7 bases). The CDR3 has 18 amino acids. The ends were cut back, 0 bases at V and 1 base at J, with 19 bases in the middle. Germline V gene lookup returns CDR1 MGHRA and CDR2 YSYEKL. CDR3 in DNA: TGCGCCAGCAGCCAAGACAGGGGGGAAATAACGCCTTCCTACGAGCAGTACTTC. Protein product: CASSQDRGEITPSYEQYF.

The chain recombines TRBV27 with TRBJ1-5, with D possibly TRBD1 on 6 matching bases. CDR3 length: 15 amino acids. In germline, CDR1 is MNHEY, CDR2 SMNVEV (reference sequence). V was clipped by 6 bases and J by 6 bases, with 18 bases between them. The CDR3 nucleotides are TGTGCCAGCAGGAGGGGGTCTGCAGGTACTCAGCCCCAGCATTTT. Encoded protein: CASRRGSAGTQPQHF.

This clone appeared a few times. V is TRBV4-1 and J is TRBJ1-5; D possibly corresponds to TRBD1 (5 bases). The germline V and J ends were trimmed by 0 bases and 7 bases, with 10 bases remaining between them. Germline V lookup: CDR1 MGHRA, CDR2 YSYEKL. The CDR3 loop spans 14 amino acids. CDR3 amino acids: CASSQDRKGQPQHF. The CDR3 DNA reads TGCGCCAGCAGCCAAGATCGAAAGGGGCAGCCCCAGCATTTT.

This clone is a singleton in its sample. The chain recombines TRBV7-2 with TRBJ2-7; 9 bases are a match to TRBD1. This CDR3 spans 15 amino acids. Germline V gene lookup returns CDR1 SGHTA and CDR2 FQGNSA. J gave up 2 bases and V 4 bases, and 6 bases lay outside the gene matches. The CDR3 sequence is CASSYSGTGPYEQYF. The CDR3 region has the DNA TGTGCCAGCAGCTACTCCGGGACAGGGCCCTACGAGCAGTACTTC. Full variable domain (missing parts from reference TRBV7-2 and TRBJ2-7): GAGVSQSPSNKVTEKGKDVELRCDPISGHTALYWYRQSLGQGLEFLIYFQGNSAPDKSGLPSDRFSAERTGGSVSTLTIQRTQQEDSAVYLCASSYSGTGPYEQYFGPGTRLTVT.

This chain joins TRBV5-4 and TRBJ2-6, with D maybe TRBD2 (5 bases). CDR1 is SGHNT and CDR2 is YYREEE in the germline V gene (reference sequence). V gave up 3 bases and J gave up 0 bases, with 10 bases separating them. The CDR3 length is 16 residues. In nucleotides, the CDR3 is TGTGCCAGCAGCTCAGGACTCCACTCTGGGGCCAACGTCCTGACTTTC. Translating gives CASSSGLHSGANVLTF.

The rearrangement uses TRBV2 and TRBJ1-5, with TRBD1 as a possible D gene (5 bases). The CDR3 has 16 amino acids. The V and J ends lost 4 bases and 1 base respectively, with 14 bases between them. The germline V gene encodes CDR1 SNHLY and CDR2 FYNNEI. The CDR3 nucleotides read TGTGCCAGCAGTGCCCCTGGGGCGAGGAGCAATCAGCCCCAGCATTTT. This sequence encodes CASSAPGARSNQPQHF. Supplemented by reference TRBV2 and TRBJ1-5, the full variable domain reads EPEVTQTPSHQVTQMGQEVILRCVPISNHLYFYWYRQILGQKVEFLVSFYNNEISEKSEIFDDQFSVERPDGSNFTLKIRSTKLEDSAMYFCASSAPGARSNQPQHFGDGTRLSIL.

V is TRBV10-3 and J is TRBJ1-1; D is ambiguous. V lost 6 bases and J lost 0, with 8 bases in between. Germline V gene lookup returns CDR1 ENHRY and CDR2 SYGVKD. The CDR3 is made up of 13 amino acids. The CDR3 here is CAIRGLLNTEAFF. CDR3 bases: TGTGCCATCAGGGGCCTACTGAACACTGAAGCTTTCTTT.

CDR3 sequence: CAWSVSYQARNEQFF. The CDR3 DNA reads as TGTGCCTGGAGTGTTTCTTACCAAGCTAGGAATGAGCAGTTCTTC. The rearrangement links TRBV30 to TRBJ2-1; the D is unclear. Germline loops: CDR1 GTSNPN, CDR2 SVGIG (reference sequence). CDR3 length: 15 residues. Deletions cut 0 bases from V and 7 bases from J, with 16 bases between.

This clone was recorded once. This chain links TRBV5-4 with TRBJ2-2; 9 nucleotides match TRBD1. Germline V gene sequence: CDR1 SGHNT, CDR2 YYREEE (reference sequence). The CDR3 totals 16 residues. Losses at the gene ends were 4 bases for V and 5 bases for J; bases not matched to a gene: 9. The CDR3 loop reads CASSPGQGRRTGELFF. The CDR3 nucleotides are TGTGCCAGCAGCCCAGGACAGGGGCGTCGGACCGGGGAGCTGTTTTTT.

The chain carries TRBV2 and TRBJ1-6; 7 bases line up with TRBD1. There are 15 residues in the CDR3. V dropped 8 bases and J dropped 7; count of bases not matched to a gene: 11. The V gene's germline CDR1 is SNHLY and CDR2 FYNNEI. In nucleotides, the CDR3 is TGTGCCAGCGGGGGACAGTCAAAGATGAATTCACCCCTCCACTTT. As protein: CASGGQSKMNSPLHF.

As for this clone: One end of the junction is discordant with germline, which a read error may explain. V usage is TRBV7-9 and J usage is TRBJ2-5, with 14 positions matching TRBD2. The germline V gene encodes CDR1 SEHNR and CDR2 FQNEAQ (reference sequence). CDR3 length equals 17 residues. The CDR3 is CSSSSGTSGSSQETQYF. The CDR3 region has the DNA TGTTCCAGCAGCTCCGGGACTAGCGGGAGTTCCCAAGAGACCCAGTACTTC. Full variable domain (missing parts from reference TRBV7-9 and TRBJ2-5): DTGVSQNPRHKITKRGQNVTFRCDPISEHNRLYWYRQTLGQGPEFLTYFQNEAQLEKSRLLSDRFSAERPKGSFSTLEIQRTEQGDSAMYLCSSSSGTSGSSQETQYFGPGTRLLVL.

V usage is TRBV7-3 and J usage is TRBJ1-1, with D possibly being TRBD1 (5 bases). Germline CDR1 and CDR2: SGHTA and FQGTGA. The CDR3 runs to 12 residues. With 8 bases removed from V and 8 bases from J, the gap between germline ends came to 15 bases. The CDR3 coding sequence is TGTGCCAGCGGGAATGTCTGGGGCGAAGCTTTCTTT. Translated, it gives CASGNVWGEAFF.

CDR3 region: CASSIDLEGDPAFF. DNA for the CDR3: TGTGCCAGTAGTATAGATCTTGAGGGGGACCCAGCTTTCTTT. The gene calls are TRBV19 and TRBJ1-1; D perhaps matches TRBD1 (6 bases). Germline loops: CDR1 LNHDA, CDR2 SQIVND (reference sequence). V shed 0 bases and J shed 10 bases, with 15 bases lying between them. There are 14 residues in the CDR3.